This T cell receptor (beta chain) was recovered during a study of human T cells and chemical hapten exposure. The CDR3 spans 16 residues. J lost 0 bases, V lost 2 bases, and 4 bases had no gene match. The germline V gene encodes CDR1 MGHRA and CDR2 YSYEKL. This clonotype appeared a few times. Time point denoted: patch test 1, 2 weeks after DPC sensitization. The treatment was: therapeutic diphenylcyclopropenone sensitization with weekly scalp DPC. Investigators collected blood before applying each patch test. TCRdb re-analysed the RACE reads in MiXCR, keeping a single row per CDR3 protein. The table records 340,000 or so distinct CDR3 sequences, around 6.9% of them present only once.

Sequenced here: whole blood, sampled in connection with sensitization to the hapten diphenylcyclopropenone (DPC). This receptor was identified in a woman younger than 30 with alopecia areata. Some clones in this sample may be carry-over from other donors' samples. V and J are TRBV4-1 and TRBJ1-1; 9 bases match TRBD1. CDR3 sequence: CASSQTGTGLNTEAFF. The CDR3 coding sequence is TGCGCCAGCAGCCAAACGGGGACAGGGCTGAACACTGAAGCTTTCTTT.